The clone carrying this TCR beta chain showed up just a few times. What it binds is not known. Genes and germline are mouse. The CDR3 extends 1 residue past the end of the read, so its final part is completed from the germline J gene. CDR3 sequences, V/J genes, frequencies and template counts came from survey-depth TCRbeta sequencing. The table came from immunoSEQ multiplex PCR; TCRdb's copy has only in-frame clones and leaves some out. The profile shows 8,000 to 10,000 clones, around a third of them singletons. Per the germline V gene, CDR1 is SGHSA and CDR2 is FRNQAP. This CDR3 comprises 12 residues. Between the trimmed V and J ends, which lost 5 bases and 5 bases, there was a span of 6 bases. Time point here: mouse harvest day 14 after allogeneic transplant. Mouse grafts combined 10^7 T-cell-depleted bone marrow cells with 10^6 splenic CD5+ T cells. B6 (H2b) cells into BALB/c (H2d) mice; tissues taken at day 7 or 14.

This sample was included in a study of tissue T cells after allogeneic stem cell transplantation. Regarding the study as a whole: Anatomically similar tissues had similar TCR repertoires within each patient. Tissue-detected TCR repertoire was only partly captured by blood and spleen T cells.

The V gene is TRBV16, the J gene TRBJ1-4; D gene unclear. The sample consisted of skin. This receptor was taken from a female BALB/c mouse given C57BL/6 T cells with graft-versus-host disease after an allogeneic hematopoietic cell transplant. CDR3 region: CASSLRNERLFF. CDR3 DNA (partial): TGTGCAAGCAGCCTCAGGAACGAAAGATTATTT.